This T cell receptor (beta chain) comes out of a study of cytomegalovirus exposure and HLA in healthy donors. Germline CDR1 WSHSY, CDR2 SAAADI. V lost 4 bases to trimming and J lost 5 bases; unmatched junction nucleotides: 7. CDR3 length equals 14 residues. Amplification used 60 Vbeta primers and 13 Jbeta primers. The method was immunoSEQ multiplex PCR; TCRdb's version includes in-frame clones alone and lacks a portion of them. The sample consists of around 200,000 clones, 70% to 75% of them appearing once. A word on this clone: The antigen remains unidentified.

Regarding the study as a whole: Researchers reported that a few CMV-associated chains were confirmed in vitro as CMV antigen-specific. As was reported, the HLA-A and HLA-B alleles of most subjects were accurately predicted from TCR beta sequences.

The J gene is TRBJ2-7, the V gene TRBV10-2, with 8 bases fitting TRBD2. This clonotype was obtained from a young woman in good health and CMV-seropositive. Sequencing used PBMCs. The chain's CDR3 is CASSVGLVANEQYF. The DNA of the CDR3 is TGCGCCAGCAGTGTGGGACTAGTAGCTAACGAGCAGTACTTC.